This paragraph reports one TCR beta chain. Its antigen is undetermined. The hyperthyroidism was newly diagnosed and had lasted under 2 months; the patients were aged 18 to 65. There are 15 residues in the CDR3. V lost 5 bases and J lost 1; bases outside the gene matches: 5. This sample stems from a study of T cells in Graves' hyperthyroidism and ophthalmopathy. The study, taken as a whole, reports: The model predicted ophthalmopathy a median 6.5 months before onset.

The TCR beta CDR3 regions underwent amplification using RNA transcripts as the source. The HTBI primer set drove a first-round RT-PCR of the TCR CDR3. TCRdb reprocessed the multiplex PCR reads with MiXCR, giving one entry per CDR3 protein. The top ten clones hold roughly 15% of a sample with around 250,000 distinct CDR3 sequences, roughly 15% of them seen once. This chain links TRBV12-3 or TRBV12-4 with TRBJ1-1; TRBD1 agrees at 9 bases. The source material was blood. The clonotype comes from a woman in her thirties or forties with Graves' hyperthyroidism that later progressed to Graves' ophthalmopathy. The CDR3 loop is CASSIQGAANTEAFF. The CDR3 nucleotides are TGTGCCAGCAGTATACAGGGGGCGGCGAACACTGAAGCTTTCTTT.